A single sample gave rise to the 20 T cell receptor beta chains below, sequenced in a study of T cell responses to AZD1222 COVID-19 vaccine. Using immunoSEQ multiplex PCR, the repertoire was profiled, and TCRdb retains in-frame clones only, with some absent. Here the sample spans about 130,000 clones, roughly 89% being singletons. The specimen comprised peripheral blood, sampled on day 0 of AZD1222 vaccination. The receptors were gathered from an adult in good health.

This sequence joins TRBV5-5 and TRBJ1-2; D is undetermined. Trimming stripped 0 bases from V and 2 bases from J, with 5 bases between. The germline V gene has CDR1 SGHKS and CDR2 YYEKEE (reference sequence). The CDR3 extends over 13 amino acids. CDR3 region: CASSLDVNYGYTF. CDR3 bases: TGTGCCAGCAGCTTGGATGTGAACTATGGCTACACCTTC.

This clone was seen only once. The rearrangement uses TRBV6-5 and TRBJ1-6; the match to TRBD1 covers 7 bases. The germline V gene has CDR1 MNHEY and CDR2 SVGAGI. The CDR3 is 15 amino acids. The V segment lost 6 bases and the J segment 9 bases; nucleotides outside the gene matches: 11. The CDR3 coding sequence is TGTGCCAGCAGCCGAGAAACAAGGGGGCTTTCACCCCTCCACTTT. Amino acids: CASSRETRGLSPLHF.

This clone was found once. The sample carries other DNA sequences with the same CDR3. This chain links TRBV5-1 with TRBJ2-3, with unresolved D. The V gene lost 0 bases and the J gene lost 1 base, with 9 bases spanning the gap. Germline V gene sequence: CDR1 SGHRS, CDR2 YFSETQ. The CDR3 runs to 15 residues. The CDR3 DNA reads TGCGCCAGCAGCTTGGCCGGCGGTGGCACAGATACGCAGTATTTT. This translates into CASSLAGGGTDTQYF.

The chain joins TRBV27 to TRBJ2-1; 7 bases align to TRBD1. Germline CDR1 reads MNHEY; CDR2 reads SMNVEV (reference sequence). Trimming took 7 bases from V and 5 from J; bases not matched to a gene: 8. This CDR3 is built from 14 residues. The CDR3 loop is CASTLTGLDNEQFF. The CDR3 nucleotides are TGTGCCAGCACCTTGACAGGGCTAGACAATGAGCAGTTCTTC.

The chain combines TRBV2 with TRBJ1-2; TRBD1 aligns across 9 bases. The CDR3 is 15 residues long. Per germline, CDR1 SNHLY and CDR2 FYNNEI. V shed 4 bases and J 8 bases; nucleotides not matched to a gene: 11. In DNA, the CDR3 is TGTGCCAGCAGTGTGGGACAGGGTTCCTTTCGGGGCTACACCTTC. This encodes CASSVGQGSFRGYTF.

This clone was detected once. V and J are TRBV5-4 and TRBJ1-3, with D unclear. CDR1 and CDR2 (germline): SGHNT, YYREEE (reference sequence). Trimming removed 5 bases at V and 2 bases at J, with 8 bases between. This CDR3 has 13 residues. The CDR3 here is CASSPTAGNTIYF. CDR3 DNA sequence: TGTGCCAGCAGTCCAACAGCTGGAAACACCATATATTTT.

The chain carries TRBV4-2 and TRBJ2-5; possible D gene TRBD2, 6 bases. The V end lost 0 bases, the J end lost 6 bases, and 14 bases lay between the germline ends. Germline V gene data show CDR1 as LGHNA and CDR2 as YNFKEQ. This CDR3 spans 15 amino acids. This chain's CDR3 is CASSQEGGRFKTQYF. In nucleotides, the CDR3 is TGTGCCAGCAGCCAAGAAGGAGGGAGGTTCAAGACCCAGTACTTC.

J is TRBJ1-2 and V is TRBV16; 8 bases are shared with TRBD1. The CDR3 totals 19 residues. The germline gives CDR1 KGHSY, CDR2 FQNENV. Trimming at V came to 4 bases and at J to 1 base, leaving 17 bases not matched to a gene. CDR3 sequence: CASSPNPWDRSGGNYGYTF. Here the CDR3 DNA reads TGTGCCAGCAGCCCCAACCCTTGGGACAGGTCCGGGGGTAACTATGGCTACACCTTC.

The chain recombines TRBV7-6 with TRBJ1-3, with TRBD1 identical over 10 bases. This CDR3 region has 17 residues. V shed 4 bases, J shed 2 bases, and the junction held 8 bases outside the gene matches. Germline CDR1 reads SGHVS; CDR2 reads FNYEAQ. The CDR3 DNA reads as TGTGCCAGCAGCTCCACCGGGACAGGGGTTCCTGGAAACACCATATATTTT. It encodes CASSSTGTGVPGNTIYF.

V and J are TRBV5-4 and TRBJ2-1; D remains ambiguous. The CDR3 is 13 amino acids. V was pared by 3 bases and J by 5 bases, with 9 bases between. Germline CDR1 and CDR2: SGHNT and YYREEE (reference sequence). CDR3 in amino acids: CASSYERHNEQFF. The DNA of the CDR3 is TGTGCCAGCAGCTACGAACGGCACAATGAGCAGTTCTTC.

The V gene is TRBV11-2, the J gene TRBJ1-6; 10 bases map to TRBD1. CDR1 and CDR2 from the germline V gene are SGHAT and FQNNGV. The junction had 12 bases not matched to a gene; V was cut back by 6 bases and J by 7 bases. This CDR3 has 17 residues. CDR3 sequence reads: CASSPTRDRGWNSPLHF. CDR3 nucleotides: TGTGCCAGCAGTCCTACCAGGGACAGGGGTTGGAATTCACCCCTCCACTTT.

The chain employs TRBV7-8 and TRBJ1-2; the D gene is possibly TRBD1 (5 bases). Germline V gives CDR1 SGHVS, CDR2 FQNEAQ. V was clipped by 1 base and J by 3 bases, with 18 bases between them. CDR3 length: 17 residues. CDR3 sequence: CASSLVVGPLLYYGYTF. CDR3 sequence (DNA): TGTGCCAGCAGCTTAGTCGTGGGACCTCTCCTCTACTATGGCTACACCTTC.

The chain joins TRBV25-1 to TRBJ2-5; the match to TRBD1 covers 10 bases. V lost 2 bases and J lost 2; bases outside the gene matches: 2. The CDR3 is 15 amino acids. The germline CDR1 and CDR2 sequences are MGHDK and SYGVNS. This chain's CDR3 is CASSEGTGAQETQYF. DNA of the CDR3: TGTGCCAGCAGTGAAGGGACAGGGGCGCAAGAGACCCAGTACTTC. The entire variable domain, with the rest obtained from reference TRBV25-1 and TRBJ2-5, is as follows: EADIYQTPRYLVIGTGKKITLECSQTMGHDKMYWYQQDPGMELHLIHYSYGVNSTEKGDLSSESTVSRIRTEHFPLTLESARPSHTSQYLCASSEGTGAQETQYFGPGTRLLVL.

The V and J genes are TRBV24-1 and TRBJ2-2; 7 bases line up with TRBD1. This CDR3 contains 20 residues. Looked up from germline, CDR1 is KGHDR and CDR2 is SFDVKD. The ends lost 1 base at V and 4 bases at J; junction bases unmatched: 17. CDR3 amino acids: CATSDFGRNRQGLFTGELFF. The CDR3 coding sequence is TGTGCCACCAGTGATTTTGGTCGAAATAGACAGGGTCTATTCACCGGGGAGCTGTTTTTT.

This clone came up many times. CDR3 DNA sequence: TGTGCCAGCAGCTTGGGACCCGGGCACTACGAGCAGTACTTC. This codes for CASSLGPGHYEQYF. This chain joins TRBV5-6 and TRBJ2-7, with no clear D. The CDR3 spans 14 residues. CDR1 is SGHDT and CDR2 is YYEEEE in the germline V gene. V dropped 0 bases and J dropped 3 bases, with 10 bases sitting between them.

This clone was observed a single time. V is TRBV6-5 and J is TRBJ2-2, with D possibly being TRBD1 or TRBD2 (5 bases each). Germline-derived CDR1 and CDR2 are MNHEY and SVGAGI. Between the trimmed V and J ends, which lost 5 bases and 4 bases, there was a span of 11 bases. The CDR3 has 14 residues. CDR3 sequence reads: CASSTPGATGELFF. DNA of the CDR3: TGTGCCAGCAGTACCCCCGGGGCCACCGGGGAGCTGTTTTTT.

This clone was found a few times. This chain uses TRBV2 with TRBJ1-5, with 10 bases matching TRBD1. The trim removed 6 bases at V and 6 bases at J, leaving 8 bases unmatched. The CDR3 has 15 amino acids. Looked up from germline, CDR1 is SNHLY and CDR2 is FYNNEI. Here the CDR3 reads CASSLGQGGGQPQHF. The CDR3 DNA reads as TGTGCCAGCAGCCTAGGACAGGGGGGGGGTCAGCCCCAGCATTTT.

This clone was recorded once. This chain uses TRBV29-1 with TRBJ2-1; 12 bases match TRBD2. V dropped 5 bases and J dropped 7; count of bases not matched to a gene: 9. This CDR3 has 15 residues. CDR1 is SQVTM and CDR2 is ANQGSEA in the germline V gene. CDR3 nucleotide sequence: TGCAGCGTTAGAGCGACTAGCGGGGGTTGGAATGAGCAGTTCTTC. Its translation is CSVRATSGGWNEQFF.

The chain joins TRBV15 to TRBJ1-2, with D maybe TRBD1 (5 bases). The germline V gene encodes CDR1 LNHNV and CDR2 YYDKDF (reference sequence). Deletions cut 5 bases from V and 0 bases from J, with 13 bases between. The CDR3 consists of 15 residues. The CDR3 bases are TGTGCCACCAGCTTTGTGGGGGAAGCTAACTATGGCTACACCTTC. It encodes CATSFVGEANYGYTF.

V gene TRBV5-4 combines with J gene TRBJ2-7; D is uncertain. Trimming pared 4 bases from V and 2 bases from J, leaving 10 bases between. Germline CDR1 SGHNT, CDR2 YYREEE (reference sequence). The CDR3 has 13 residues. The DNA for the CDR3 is TGTGCCAGCAGCCCCGGGCCTACCTACGAGCAGTACTTC. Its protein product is CASSPGPTYEQYF. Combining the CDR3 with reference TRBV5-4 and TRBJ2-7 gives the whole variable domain ETGVTQSPTHLIKTRGQQVTLRCSSQSGHNTVSWYQQALGQGPQFIFQYYREEENGRGNFPPRFSGLQFPNYSSELNVNALELDDSALYLCASSPGPTYEQYFGPGTRLTVT.